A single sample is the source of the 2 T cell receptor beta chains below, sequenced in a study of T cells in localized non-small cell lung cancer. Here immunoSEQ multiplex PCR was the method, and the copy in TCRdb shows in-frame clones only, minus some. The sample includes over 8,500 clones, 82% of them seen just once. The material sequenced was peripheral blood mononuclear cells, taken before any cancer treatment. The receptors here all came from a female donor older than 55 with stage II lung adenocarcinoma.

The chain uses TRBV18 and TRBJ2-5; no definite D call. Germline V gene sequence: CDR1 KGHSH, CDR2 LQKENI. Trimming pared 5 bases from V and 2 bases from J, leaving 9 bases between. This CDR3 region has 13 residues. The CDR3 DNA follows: TGTGCCAGCTCAGCCGACGGTCAAGAGACCCAGTACTTC. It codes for CASSADGQETQYF.

Here the CDR3 DNA reads TGCGCCAGCAGCCAGGACCTAGCGGGGGGCACAGATACGCAGTATTTT. Encoded protein: CASSQDLAGGTDTQYF. The chain carries TRBV4-3 and TRBJ2-3, with TRBD2 matching 10 bases. CDR3 length: 16 residues. Germline lookup yields CDR1 LGHNA and CDR2 YSLEER. With V trimmed by 3 bases and J by 1 base, 4 bases remained unmatched.